This entry is about one TCR beta chain. The CDR3 runs to 12 residues. The germline V and J ends were trimmed by 6 bases and 9 bases, with 12 bases remaining between them. Germline V CDR1 and CDR2: SGHVS, FQNEAQ. Repertoires were generated with immunoSEQ multiplex PCR, while TCRdb's copy carries only in-frame clones and drops some. The top ten hold approximately 1.1% of the sample, which has some 110,000 clones, over 75% seen once. The data belong to a study of control samples from healthy donors and cancer patients. The TCR comes from a woman aged 45-60 years with colorectal cancer. Material: PBMCs. This chain uses TRBV7-8 with TRBJ2-1; D is possibly TRBD2 (6 bases). CDR3 in amino acids: CASSPPGGEQFF. DNA of the CDR3: TGTGCCAGCAGTCCCCCCGGGGGTGAGCAGTTCTTC.